This TCR beta chain was observed in a study of CD8+ T cells in alopecia areata (dated by TCRdb to between 2018 and 2020). Regarding the complete study: The study used high-throughput TCRbeta sequencing to examine T cell clonal expansion in alopecia areata, in both the C3H/HeJ mouse model and human patients. immunoSEQ multiplex PCR using 35 Vbeta forward primers and 13 Jbeta reverse primers was used to amplify TCRbeta CDR3 regions. Scalp tissue and sorted CD4+ and CD8+ peripheral blood T cells from patchy and totalis/universalis alopecia areata patients and from healthy controls were covered by human TCRbeta sequencing. Scalp clonality was compared across normal scalp (n=4), patchy alopecia areata scalp (n=8), and alopecia totalis/universalis scalp (n=8). RNA was extracted with the PAXgene miRNA kit for fixed scalp, the miRNeasy kit for PBMCs, and the RNeasy kit for mouse skin.

The library was produced with the immunoSEQ multiplex PCR assay. To provide template for TCR sequencing, every sample had RNA extracted and reverse transcribed into cDNA. SuperScript III was used for first-strand cDNA synthesis, primed with a 2:1 mix of oligo-dT and random hexamers. Amplification bias was assessed with a synthetic immune receptor repertoire, and residual bias was removed computationally. From the authors' description of their analysis: Raw reads were preprocessed to remove errors, and CDR3 was defined by IMGT conventions from the conserved cysteine to phenylalanine. Clonality was calculated as 1 minus Shannon entropy normalized by log2 of the number of productive unique TCRs. Scalp TCRbeta sequences were cross-referenced with sorted blood CD4 and CD8 repertoires so that the CD4 or CD8 identity of scalp clones could be inferred. TCRdb carries this immuneACCESS record with in-frame sequences only. Its versions omit some clonotypes, under half of them owing to an unresolved V gene in the studies checked, with the rest unexplained. The D gene and trimming were derived from the DNA, and the V and J assignments and clone size from that table. Present in this sample are about 100,000 clones, about 50% of which were seen just once. The ten biggest clones cover about 23% of the sample.

With regard to this clone: Its antigen is unknown. Per-base qualities were not stored, and no clone one base away is much larger.

The paper's findings and limits, for the study overall: Compared with normal scalp, lesional scalp had higher clonality and more expanded CD8+ clones, particularly in alopecia totalis/universalis, a pattern that suggests antigenic drive. Shared TCR sequences between patients were less evident than in mice, which may be partly attributable to HLA diversity in the patient population. Unlike mouse skin, where gammadelta T cells dominate, normal human skin contains resident alphabeta T cells that get sequenced too, which complicates analysis of the scalp TCR repertoire.

Lesional scalp punch biopsies and peripheral blood were obtained from alopecia areata patients. PBMCs were isolated by density centrifugation and stained for CD3, CD4 and CD8, after which CD4+ and CD8+ T cells were sorted on a FACSAria. Untreated alopecia areata patients were recruited as part of a multicenter biomarker study. In roughly five patients from the biomarker study, the blood CD8+ T cells went through an additional sort into NKG2D-low and NKG2D-high fractions. V loses 1 base of germline sequence and J loses 2 bases, and the interval between the two ends is 6 bases. Measured from the cysteine to the phenylalanine, the CDR3 is 14 residues long. This entry keeps only the CDR3 DNA: 42 bases, framed from base 1. From the germline V gene (reference sequence), CDR1 is SEHNR and CDR2 is FQNEAQ.

The chain is assembled from TRBV7-9 and TRBJ1-5, with the D gene call left open. The origin of this receptor is a human donor with alopecia areata. Sequencing was performed on NKG2D-low CD8+ T cells sorted from blood. The cell subset or site label of this sample denotes: sorted CD8+ NKG2D-low blood T cells. The CDR3: CASSLELGNQPQHF. The nucleotide sequence reads TGTGCCAGCAGCTTAGAACTTGGCAATCAGCCCCAGCATTTT.